This T cell receptor beta chain stems from a study of blood T cell repertoires in COVID-19. At the level of the study: Acute and convalescent COVID-19 specimens originated in the United States, Italy and Spain. The analysed material was cDNA or gDNA that came from T cells, B-cell-depleted T cells, or PBMCs.

Trimming took off 5 bases at V and 5 bases at J, with 9 bases between the two ends. Germline-derived CDR1 and CDR2 are DFQATT and SNEGSKA (reference sequence). The CDR3 has 11 amino acids. Per the authors' pipeline: Reference gene primer amplification yielded estimated nucleated cell counts. Assay: immunoSEQ multiplex PCR; the TCRdb copy retains only in-frame clones and omits some. For V, J and clone size, that table is used; D and trimming come from the DNA. The table shows nearly 200,000 clones, with roughly 80% occurring only once. The sample was peripheral blood. The V and J genes are TRBV20-1 and TRBJ1-2, with D possibly TRBD1 on 6 matching bases. The clonotype originates from a man in his sixties with COVID-19, enrolled during active disease. The CDR3 nucleotides read TGCAGTGCTCAACAGGGATATGGCTACACCTTC. It translates to CSAQQGYGYTF.